Shown below are 9 T cell receptor beta chains from a single sample sequenced in a study of T cells after yellow fever vaccination. TCRdb redid the calling of the 5' RACE reads with MiXCR, one entry per CDR3 protein. The table lists some 320,000 distinct CDR3 sequences, about 10% of them singletons. The sample in question was CD4+ T cells sorted from PBMCs, obtained 45 days after the yellow fever booster vaccination. The receptors stem from a man aged 18-30 years who received the YFV17D yellow fever vaccine.

J is TRBJ1-1 and V is TRBV5-5, with 7 bases fitting TRBD1. The germline V gene encodes CDR1 SGHKS and CDR2 YYEKEE (reference sequence). The CDR3 sequence is 13 residues long. The V and J ends lost 4 bases and 3 bases, in that order; junction bases with no gene match: 3. CDR3 sequence: CASSGDSHTEAFF. For the CDR3, the DNA is TGTGCCAGCAGCGGGGACAGCCACACTGAAGCTTTCTTT. The complete variable domain, with remaining parts taken from reference TRBV5-5 and TRBJ1-1, reads DAGVTQSPTHLIKTRGQQVTLRCSPISGHKSVSWYQQVLGQGPQFIFQYYEKEERGRGNFPDRFSARQFPNYSSELNVNALLLGDSALYLCASSGDSHTEAFFGQGTRLTVV.

There are a few counts of this clonotype. The V and J genes are TRBV7-2 and TRBJ2-2; the D is unclear. V was trimmed by 5 bases and J by 6 bases, leaving 13 bases between them. The CDR3 length is 14 residues. Germline values: CDR1 SGHTA, CDR2 FQGNSA. In DNA form, the CDR3 reads TGTGCCAGCAGCCCGAATTTAGACTCCGGGGAGCTGTTTTTT. The encoded protein is CASSPNLDSGELFF.

This clonotype showed up many times. The rearrangement links TRBV4-3 to TRBJ2-2, with 9 bases fitting TRBD2. V gave up 2 bases and J gave up 3 bases; unmatched junction bases: 4. Germline values: CDR1 LGHNA, CDR2 YSLEER. This CDR3 is 16 amino acids long. Here the CDR3 DNA reads TGCGCCAGCAGCCAACGCGTAGCGGGGGACACCGGGGAGCTGTTTTTT. Amino acids: CASSQRVAGDTGELFF.

This clonotype occurred many times. CDR3 DNA sequence: TGTGCCAGCTCACCACCGGGACTAGCTACCTACAATGAGCAGTTCTTC. Translation gives CASSPPGLATYNEQFF. V is TRBV18 and J is TRBJ2-1; TRBD2 matches 9 bases. Germline V gene data show CDR1 as KGHSH and CDR2 as LQKENI. The ends lost 0 bases at V and 2 bases at J; junction bases unmatched: 2. This CDR3 comprises 16 residues.

This clonotype was recorded a few times. This chain joins TRBV7-8 and TRBJ2-7; 9 bases align to TRBD1. This CDR3 is built from 16 residues. Germline CDR1 SGHVS, CDR2 FQNEAQ. J was trimmed by 6 bases and V by 3 bases; bases with no gene match: 12. The DNA for the CDR3 is TGTGCCAGCAGCTTTCTCCCCGGGACAGGGTCCGGCGAGCAGTACTTC. Protein: CASSFLPGTGSGEQYF.

This clonotype has a handful of counts. The rearrangement uses TRBV20-1 and TRBJ1-1; no clear D. This CDR3 comprises 14 residues. Trimming took off 2 bases at V and 2 bases at J, with 12 bases between the two ends. Per the germline V gene, CDR1 is DFQATT and CDR2 is SNEGSKA (reference sequence). Here the CDR3 DNA reads TGCAGTGCTAGACCGGGATCGGCCAACACTGAAGCTTTCTTT. Protein sequence: CSARPGSANTEAFF.

V and J are TRBV28 and TRBJ2-3, with unresolved D. The germline V gene encodes CDR1 MDHEN and CDR2 SYDVKM. The germline V and J ends were trimmed by 11 bases and 4 bases, with 7 bases remaining between them. This CDR3 contains 10 residues. In DNA form, the CDR3 reads TGTGCCCCCCGTCCAGATACGCAGTATTTT. It encodes CAPRPDTQYF.

The rearrangement links TRBV11-1 to TRBJ2-2; 9 bases map to TRBD1. Germline V gene data show CDR1 as SGHAT and CDR2 as FQDESV (reference sequence). V was clipped by 6 bases and J by 5 bases; unmatched bases: 4. The CDR3 sequence is 14 residues long. In nucleotides, the CDR3 is TGTGCCAGCAGAATCGGACAGGGGACCGGGGAGCTGTTTTTT. Translation gives CASRIGQGTGELFF.

Ten or more counts support this clonotype. The chain is built from TRBV29-1 and TRBJ1-1; D unresolved. The CDR3 loop spans 13 amino acids. The V gene lost 4 bases and the J gene lost 1 base, with 10 bases spanning the gap. Germline loops: CDR1 SQVTM, CDR2 ANQGSEA. In DNA form, the CDR3 reads TGCAGCGTTGGCGGACGACGGAACACTGAAGCTTTCTTT. Its translation is CSVGGRRNTEAFF. The complete variable domain, with remaining parts taken from reference TRBV29-1 and TRBJ1-1, reads SAVISQKPSRDICQRGTSLTIQCQVDSQVTMMFWYRQQPGQSLTLIATANQGSEATYESGFVIDKFPISRPNLTFSTLTVSNMSPEDSSIYLCSVGGRRNTEAFFGQGTRLTVV.